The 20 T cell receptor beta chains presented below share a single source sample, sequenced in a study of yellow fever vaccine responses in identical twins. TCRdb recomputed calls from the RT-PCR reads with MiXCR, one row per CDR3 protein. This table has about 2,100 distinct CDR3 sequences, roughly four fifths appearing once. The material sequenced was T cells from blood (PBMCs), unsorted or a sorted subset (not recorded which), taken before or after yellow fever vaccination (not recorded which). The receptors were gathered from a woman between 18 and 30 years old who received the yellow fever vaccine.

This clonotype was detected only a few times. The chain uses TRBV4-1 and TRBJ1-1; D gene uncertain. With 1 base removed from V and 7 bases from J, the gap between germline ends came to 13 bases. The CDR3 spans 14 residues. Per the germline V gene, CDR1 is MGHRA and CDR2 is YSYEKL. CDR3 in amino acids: CASSQASNRDEAFF. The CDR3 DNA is TGCGCCAGCAGCCAAGCGTCGAACCGCGATGAAGCTTTCTTT.

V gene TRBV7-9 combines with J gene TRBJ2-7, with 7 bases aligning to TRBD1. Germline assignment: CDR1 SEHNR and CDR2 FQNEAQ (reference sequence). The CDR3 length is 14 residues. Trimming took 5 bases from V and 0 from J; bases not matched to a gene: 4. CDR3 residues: CASSHRDSSYEQYF. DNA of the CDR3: TGTGCCAGCAGCCACCGGGACAGCTCCTACGAGCAGTACTTC.

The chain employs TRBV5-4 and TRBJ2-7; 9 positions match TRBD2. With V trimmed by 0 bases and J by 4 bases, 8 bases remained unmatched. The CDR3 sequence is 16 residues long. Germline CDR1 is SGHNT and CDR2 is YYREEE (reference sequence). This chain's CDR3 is CASSLDRYSGRYEQYF. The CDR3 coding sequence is TGTGCCAGCAGCTTGGATAGGTATAGCGGGAGATACGAGCAGTACTTC.

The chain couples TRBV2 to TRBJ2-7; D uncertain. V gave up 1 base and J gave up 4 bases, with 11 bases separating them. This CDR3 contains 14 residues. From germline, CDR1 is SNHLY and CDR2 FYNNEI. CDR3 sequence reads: CASSEVVGQYEQYF. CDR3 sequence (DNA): TGTGCCAGCAGTGAAGTAGTAGGGCAATACGAGCAGTACTTC. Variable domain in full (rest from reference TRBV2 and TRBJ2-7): EPEVTQTPSHQVTQMGQEVILRCVPISNHLYFYWYRQILGQKVEFLVSFYNNEISEKSEIFDDQFSVERPDGSNFTLKIRSTKLEDSAMYFCASSEVVGQYEQYFGPGTRLTVT.

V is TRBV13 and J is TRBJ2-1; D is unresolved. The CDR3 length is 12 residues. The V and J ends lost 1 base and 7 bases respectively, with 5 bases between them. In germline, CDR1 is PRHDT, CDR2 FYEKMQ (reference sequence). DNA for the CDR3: TGTGCCAGCAGCTTAGATCAGAATGAGCAGTTCTTC. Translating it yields CASSLDQNEQFF.

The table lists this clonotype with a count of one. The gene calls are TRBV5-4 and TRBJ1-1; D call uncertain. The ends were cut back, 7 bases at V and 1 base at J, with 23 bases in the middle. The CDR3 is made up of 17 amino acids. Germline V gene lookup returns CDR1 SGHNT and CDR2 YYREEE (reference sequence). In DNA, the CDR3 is TGTGCCAGCGCGCTAGATCTTGGAGTTCCCTGGAACACTGAAGCTTTCTTT. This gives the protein CASALDLGVPWNTEAFF. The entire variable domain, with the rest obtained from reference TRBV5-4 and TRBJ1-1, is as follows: ETGVTQSPTHLIKTRGQQVTLRCSSQSGHNTVSWYQQALGQGPQFIFQYYREEENGRGNFPPRFSGLQFPNYSSELNVNALELDDSALYLCASALDLGVPWNTEAFFGQGTRLTVV.

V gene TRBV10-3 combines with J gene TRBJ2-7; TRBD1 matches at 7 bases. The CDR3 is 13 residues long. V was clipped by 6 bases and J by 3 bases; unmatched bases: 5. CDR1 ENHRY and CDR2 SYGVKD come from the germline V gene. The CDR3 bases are TGTGCCATCAGCGTGGGACAGAGCTACGAGCAGTACGTC. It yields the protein CAISVGQSYEQYV.

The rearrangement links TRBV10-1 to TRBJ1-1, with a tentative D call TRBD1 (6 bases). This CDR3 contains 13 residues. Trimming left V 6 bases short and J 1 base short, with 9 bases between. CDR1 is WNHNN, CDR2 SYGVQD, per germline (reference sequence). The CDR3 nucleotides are TGCGCCAGCAGGACAGGAGAGAACACTGAAGCTTTCTTT. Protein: CASRTGENTEAFF.

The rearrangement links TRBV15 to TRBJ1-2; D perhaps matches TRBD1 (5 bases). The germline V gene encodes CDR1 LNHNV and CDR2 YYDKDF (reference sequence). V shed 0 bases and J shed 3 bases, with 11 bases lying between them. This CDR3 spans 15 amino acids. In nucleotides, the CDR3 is TGTGCCACCAGCAGAGAGAGGGGTATGGACTATGGCTACACCTTC. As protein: CATSRERGMDYGYTF.

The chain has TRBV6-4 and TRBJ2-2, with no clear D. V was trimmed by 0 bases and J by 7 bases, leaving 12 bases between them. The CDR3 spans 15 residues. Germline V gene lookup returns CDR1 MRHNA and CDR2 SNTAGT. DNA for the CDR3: TGTGCCAGCAGTGACTCGACCGGGTTTGGCGGGGAGCTGTTTTTT. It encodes CASSDSTGFGGELFF.

Written as DNA, the CDR3 is TGCAGCGTTGAGGTGGACAAGTCCTACGAGCAGTACTTC. As protein: CSVEVDKSYEQYF. The V gene is TRBV29-1, the J gene TRBJ2-7; maybe TRBD1 (5 bases). The V gene's germline CDR1 is SQVTM and CDR2 ANQGSEA. The CDR3 consists of 13 residues. The V gene lost 3 bases and the J gene lost 1 base, with 10 bases spanning the gap.

CDR3 sequence (DNA): TGTGCCAGCAGCTTAGGACAGGGATCGAACACTGAAGCTTTCTTT. It yields the protein CASSLGQGSNTEAFF. This rearrangement joins TRBV11-2 to TRBJ1-1, with 7 bases lining up with TRBD1. Germline V gives CDR1 SGHAT, CDR2 FQNNGV. The CDR3 consists of 15 residues. The J segment lost 1 base and the V segment lost 1 base, leaving 3 bases of the junction unmatched.

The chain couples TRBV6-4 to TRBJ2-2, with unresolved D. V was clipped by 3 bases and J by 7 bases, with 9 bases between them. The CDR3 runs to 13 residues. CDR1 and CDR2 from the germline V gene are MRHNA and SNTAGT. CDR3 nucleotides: TGTGCCAGCAGTGAAAGCTGGGGCGGGGAGCTGTTTTTT. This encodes CASSESWGGELFF.

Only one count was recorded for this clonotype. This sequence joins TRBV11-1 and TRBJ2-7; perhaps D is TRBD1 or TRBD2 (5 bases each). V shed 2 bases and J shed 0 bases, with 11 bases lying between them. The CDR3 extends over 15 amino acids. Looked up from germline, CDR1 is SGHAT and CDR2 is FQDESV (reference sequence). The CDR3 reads CASSLLEGPSYEQYF. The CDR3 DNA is TGTGCCAGCAGCTTACTCGAGGGACCCTCCTACGAGCAGTACTTC.

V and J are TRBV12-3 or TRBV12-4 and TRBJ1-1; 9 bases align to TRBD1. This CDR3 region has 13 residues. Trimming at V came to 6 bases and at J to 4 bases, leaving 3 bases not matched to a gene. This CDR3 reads CASSWTGVTEAFF. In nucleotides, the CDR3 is TGTGCCAGCAGCTGGACAGGGGTCACTGAAGCTTTCTTT.

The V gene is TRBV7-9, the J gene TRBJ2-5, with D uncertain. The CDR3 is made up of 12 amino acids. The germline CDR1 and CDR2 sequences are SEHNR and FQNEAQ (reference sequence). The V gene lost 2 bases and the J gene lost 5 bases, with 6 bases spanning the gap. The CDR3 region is CASSLNAETQYF. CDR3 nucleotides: TGTGCCAGCAGCTTAAATGCTGAGACCCAGTACTTC.

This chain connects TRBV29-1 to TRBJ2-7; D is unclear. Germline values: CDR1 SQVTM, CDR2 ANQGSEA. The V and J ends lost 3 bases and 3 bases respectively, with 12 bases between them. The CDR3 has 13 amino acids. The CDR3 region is CSVEFSANYEQYF. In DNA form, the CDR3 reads TGCAGCGTTGAGTTTTCGGCTAACTACGAGCAGTACTTC.

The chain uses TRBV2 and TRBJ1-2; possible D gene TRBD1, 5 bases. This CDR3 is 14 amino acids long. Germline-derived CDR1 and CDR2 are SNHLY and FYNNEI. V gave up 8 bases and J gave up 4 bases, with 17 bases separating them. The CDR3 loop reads CASPGGVAPYGYTF. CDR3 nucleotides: TGTGCCAGCCCTGGGGGAGTCGCGCCCTATGGCTACACCTTC.

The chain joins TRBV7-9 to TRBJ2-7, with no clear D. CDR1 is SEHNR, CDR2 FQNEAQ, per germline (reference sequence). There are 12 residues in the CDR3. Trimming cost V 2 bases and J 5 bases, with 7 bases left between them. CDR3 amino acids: CASSLSWDEQYF. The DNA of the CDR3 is TGTGCCAGCAGCTTATCCTGGGACGAGCAGTACTTC. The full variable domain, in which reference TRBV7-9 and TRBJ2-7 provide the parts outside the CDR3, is DTGVSQNPRHKITKRGQNVTFRCDPISEHNRLYWYRQTLGQGPEFLTYFQNEAQLEKSRLLSDRFSAERPKGSFSTLEIQRTEQGDSAMYLCASSLSWDEQYFGPGTRLTVT.

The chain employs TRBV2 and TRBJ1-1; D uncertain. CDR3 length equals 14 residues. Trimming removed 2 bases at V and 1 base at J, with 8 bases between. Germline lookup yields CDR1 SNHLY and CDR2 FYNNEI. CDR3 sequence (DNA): TGTGCCAGCAGTGAAATACAGCAGAACACTGAAGCTTTCTTT. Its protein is CASSEIQQNTEAFF.